What follows describes a single T cell receptor (beta chain). This clone was seen more than once but under ten times. Its antigen is currently not known. No much larger clone is present one base from it, and per-base qualities are unavailable. Each donor gave one peripheral blood draw, averaging around 120 mL, which was collected into heparinised tubes. Naive, central memory, regulatory and stem cell-like memory CD4+ T cells were sorted on a BD FACSAria II using a panel including CD45RO, CCR7, CD25, CD127, CD95 and CD27. All sorted populations exceeded 98% purity. PBMCs were isolated right away by Lymphoprep density gradient centrifugation and were stained directly, without culture. So that batch effects would be minimized, each experiment stained and sorted samples in pairs, pairing one healthy donor with one patient. V sheds 2 bases and J sheds 8 bases, leaving 7 bases between their ends. Measured from the cysteine to the phenylalanine, the CDR3 is 13 residues long. Of the read, only the CDR3 DNA is kept; its 39 bases are in frame from base 1. The germline V gene encodes CDR1 ENHRY and CDR2 SYGVKD.

The High Capacity cDNA Reverse Transcription Kit was used to reverse transcribe all of the isolated RNA, meaning that expressed TCRB transcripts were what got sequenced. Deep immunoSEQ sequencing was performed on naive, central memory and regulatory T cell samples, with an average of approximately 3.9 million total reads per sample. After sorted cells were lysed in RLT buffer, RNA was extracted with DNase-treated RNeasy Micro or Mini kits, with the choice depending on cell number. To prevent cross-contamination, every cell subset was processed on its own, while patient and healthy donor samples were processed together. The immunoSEQ multiplex PCR was used to amplify TCRB sequences from cDNA, yielding 87-bp fragments that span the CDR3 region. Sequencing of the amplicons was done on the Illumina HiSeq platform. Under the source paper's analysis protocol: Synthetic template baselines were used to correct PCR bias computationally, reads within Hamming distance 2 were collapsed together, and singletons that could not be merged were discarded. Reads were aligned to IMGT to assign V, D and J genes, CDR3 length, and insertions or deletions at six rearrangement sites. Within each subset, clonotype counts were normalized to sorted cell number, after which true diversity and Gini coefficients were computed with the tcR R package. Repertoire sharing was quantified using the overlap coefficient calculated on TCRB nucleotide sequences. The table was pulled from immuneACCESS by TCRdb, which kept in-frame rearrangements only. Such tables lose some clones; where checked, under half of the loss comes from unresolved V genes, and the rest has no known cause. V and J calls and clone size follow that table, whereas D and trimming were derived from the DNA. The sample table lists hundreds of thousands of clones, about 15% of them with a count of one. The ten largest clonotypes hold 6.7% of the sample.

The source of the sample is a study of beta chain features in type 1 diabetes listed by TCRdb under 2018. With regard to the full study: Patients and healthy donors did not differ in mean age, gender distribution, total cell number or subset yield. The study compared TCRB repertoires of sorted circulating CD4+ T cell subsets between recently diagnosed type 1 diabetes patients and matched healthy donors. A total of 107,917,701 sorted cells were examined across all samples, and a strong correlation was observed between cell number per subset and RNA yield. Regulatory and stem cell-like memory subsets were isolated from only 8 patients and about 8 healthy donors, whereas naive and central memory subsets came from all 30 or so donors.

What the research found in general, with its limitations: Because cDNA was sequenced instead of genomic DNA, highly expressing activated cells could be over-represented, though the groups showed no difference in activation or CD3 levels. Because small numbers of individuals were included in the HLA sub-analyses, any influence of HLA type on TCRB rearrangement was left unresolved. Patients with type 1 diabetes made fewer insertions and deleted more nucleotides at VDJ recombination sites, implying thymic rearrangement abnormalities. Naive, central memory and regulatory TCRB repertoires appeared more similar among patients than among healthy donors. A moderate but significant shortening of TCRB CDR3 length was observed in type 1 diabetes patients in all four CD4+ subsets. PCR might favor shorter templates, but patient and control samples were amplified and corrected together, so any skew would affect both groups equally.

The chain joins TRBV10-3 to TRBJ1-6; the D gene lacks a confident call. Material for sequencing was central memory CD4+ T cells from blood. The sequence was obtained from a man aged 30-40 years in good health. The CDR3 region reads CAISEGDHSPLHF. The sequence in DNA is TGTGCCATCAGTGAGGGCGACCATTCACCCCTCCACTTT.